This T cell receptor beta chain was sequenced during a study of blood T cell repertoires in COVID-19. Assay: immunoSEQ multiplex PCR; the TCRdb copy retains only in-frame clones and omits some. The sample lists 200,000 to 250,000 clones, 86% occurring once. Individuals aged about 18 to 89 years were recruited from about two dozen US areas. Researchers sorted participants into cohorts using their self-reported clinical history. Recovered participants had two consecutive negative NP/OP PCR tests, healthcare professional clearance, or symptom resolution. J gave up 8 bases and V 5 bases, and 25 bases lay outside the gene matches. Germline CDR1 and CDR2: MDHEN and SYDVKM. This CDR3 is built from 19 residues.

This TCR derives from a woman aged 45-59 years who had recovered from COVID-19. V and J are TRBV28 and TRBJ1-2; TRBD1 agrees at 8 bases. The specimen was PBMCs or T cells enriched from blood (not recorded which). The CDR3 protein is CASSDTPGQARSGYRGYTF. CDR3 nucleotides: TGTGCCAGCAGTGATACCCCGGGACAGGCCCGGTCGGGTTATCGGGGCTACACCTTC.